This T cell receptor beta chain was retrieved from a study of CD8+ T cells in alopecia areata. Study information: In an open-label trial, patients got 5 to 10 mg tofacitinib twice daily. Tofacitinib ran 6 to 18 months, followed by 6 months off drug.

Study-wide results and caveats: Lesional scalp, especially alopecia totalis/universalis, showed higher clonality than normal scalp.

Regarding this clone: No antigen is known for it.

With V trimmed by 4 bases and J by 5 bases, 10 bases remained unmatched. The CDR3 runs to 16 residues. Germline CDR1 and CDR2: SGDLS and YYNGEE. Sequencing templates came from extracted RNA that was reverse transcribed into cDNA. Measured with immunoSEQ multiplex PCR; TCRdb has only the in-frame clones, and not every one. In the table there are approximately 180,000 clones, 50% to 75% of which are singletons. The chain employs TRBV9 and TRBJ2-3; 10 bases agree with TRBD2. Sequences were derived from CD4+ T cells sorted from blood, sampled at week 0. The TCR was taken from a human donor with alopecia areata. CDR3 DNA sequence: TGTGCCAGCAGCCTCTTGAGCGGGGGGGCAGGAGATACGCAGTATTTT. It specifies CASSLLSGGAGDTQYF.